Listed here are 29 T cell receptor beta chains from one sample, sequenced in a study of T-cell memory formation after mild COVID-19. TCRdb recomputed calls from the 5' RACE reads with MiXCR, one row per CDR3 protein. The sample yields about 360,000 distinct CDR3 sequences, approximately 14% seen once. Sequenced sample: PBMCs or a T cell subset sorted from them (not recorded which). Source of these receptors: a young man who had mild COVID-19 (a few samples of this study predate the infection). Cell type and time point are not known.

The chain couples TRBV7-3 to TRBJ1-2; a weak D match, TRBD1 (5 bases). The CDR3 runs to 14 residues. Trimming left V 1 base short and J 6 bases short, with 12 bases between. In germline, CDR1 is SGHTA, CDR2 FQGTGA. The CDR3 here is CASSLKAGSNGYTF. The CDR3 DNA sequence: TGTGCCAGCAGCTTAAAGGCAGGGTCAAATGGCTACACCTTC. Full variable domain (rest looked up from reference TRBV7-3 and TRBJ1-2): GAGVSQTPSNKVTEKGKYVELRCDPISGHTALYWYRQSLGQGPEFLIYFQGTGAADDSGLPNDRFFAVRPEGSVSTLKIQRTERGDSAVYLCASSLKAGSNGYTFGSGTRLTVV.

The chain couples TRBV5-1 to TRBJ1-3, with D possibly TRBD1 on 5 matching bases. CDR1 and CDR2 from the germline V gene are SGHRS and YFSETQ. The V end was cut by 0 bases, the J end by 0 bases, with 10 bases between. The CDR3 contains 16 residues. The CDR3 region is CASSLEGLSSGNTIYF. As DNA, the CDR3 is TGCGCCAGCAGCTTGGAGGGACTGAGCTCTGGAAACACCATATATTTT.

This clonotype was counted between two and nine times. The V gene is TRBV7-3, the J gene TRBJ1-2; TRBD1 matches at 8 bases. The CDR3 extends over 16 amino acids. Germline assignment: CDR1 SGHTA and CDR2 FQGTGA. Losses at the gene ends were 1 base for V and 0 bases for J; bases not matched to a gene: 4. The CDR3 region has the DNA TGTGCCAGCAGCTTAATCCCGACAGGGGCTAACTATGGCTACACCTTC. Translated: CASSLIPTGANYGYTF.

The gene calls are TRBV7-6 and TRBJ1-1; TRBD1 aligns across 7 bases. Germline lookup yields CDR1 SGHVS and CDR2 FNYEAQ. CDR3 length equals 14 residues. After removal of 2 bases from V and 11 bases from J, the junction contained 11 bases not matched to a gene. The chain's CDR3 is CASSLITGDGRAFF. The CDR3, as DNA: TGTGCCAGCAGCTTAATAACAGGGGACGGGCGCGCTTTCTTT.

With respect to this clonotype: This CDR3 fails to terminate in the conserved phenylalanine or tryptophan, so it likely reflects a read error. J is TRBJ2-5 and V is TRBV4-3, with a possible D match to TRBD2 (5 bases). Germline CDR1 LGHNA, CDR2 YSLEER. The length of the CDR3 is 15 residues. Trimming cost V 0 bases and J 3 bases, with 11 bases left between them. CDR3 in amino acids: CASSQDFPEEETQYL. DNA of the CDR3: TGCGCCAGCAGCCAAGATTTTCCGGAGGAAGAGACCCAGTACTTA.

As DNA, the CDR3 is TGTGCCAGCAGCAAAATTCAAGGGGGGTACGAGCAGTACTTC. Translated: CASSKIQGGYEQYF. The J gene is TRBJ2-7, the V gene TRBV7-6; either TRBD1 or TRBD2 may supply D (6 bases each). This CDR3 is 14 amino acids long. In germline, CDR1 is SGHVS, CDR2 FNYEAQ. Deletions cut 5 bases from V and 4 bases from J, with 15 bases between.

The V gene is TRBV5-6, the J gene TRBJ1-2, with unresolved D. Germline CDR1 is SGHDT and CDR2 is YYEEEE. CDR3 length equals 17 residues. V was trimmed by 1 base and J by 0 bases, leaving 16 bases between them. For the CDR3, the DNA is TGTGCCAGCAGCTTGTTCTTCTCTGACCCTGCTAACTATGGCTACACCTTC. Translating it yields CASSLFFSDPANYGYTF.

The table lists this clonotype with many counts. The chain combines TRBV5-1 with TRBJ2-3, with TRBD2 matching over 8 bases. Germline trimming cut 3 bases from V and 2 bases from J; bases unmatched to any gene: 2. CDR1 SGHRS and CDR2 YFSETQ come from the germline V gene. There are 14 residues in the CDR3. In DNA, the CDR3 is TGCGCCAGCAGCTCGGGGGGGCCCACAGATACGCAGTATTTT. Protein product: CASSSGGPTDTQYF.

This chain links TRBV5-5 with TRBJ2-5, with 7 bases that match TRBD2. With V trimmed by 4 bases and J by 5 bases, 14 bases remained unmatched. Germline lookup yields CDR1 SGHKS and CDR2 YYEKEE (reference sequence). The CDR3 totals 16 residues. This chain's CDR3 is CASSRGSSLGGETQYF. The CDR3 coding sequence is TGTGCCAGCAGCCGCGGGAGTTCTCTAGGTGGGGAGACCCAGTACTTC.

There are a few counts of this clonotype. V usage is TRBV5-1 and J usage is TRBJ2-5, with D maybe TRBD2 (7 bases). The V and J ends lost 0 bases and 2 bases respectively, with 14 bases between them. The CDR3 runs to 16 residues. Per germline, CDR1 SGHRS and CDR2 YFSETQ. The CDR3 region is CASSLVNAGAQETQYF. Here the CDR3 DNA reads TGCGCCAGCAGCTTGGTTAATGCGGGGGCTCAAGAGACCCAGTACTTC. The whole variable domain, remainder taken from reference TRBV5-1 and TRBJ2-5, is KAGVTQTPRYLIKTRGQQVTLSCSPISGHRSVSWYQQTPGQGLQFLFEYFSETQRNKGNFPGRFSGRQFSNSRSEMNVSTLELGDSALYLCASSLVNAGAQETQYFGPGTRLLVL.

In its sample, this clonotype was seen a few times. The chain employs TRBV7-2 and TRBJ2-3; D unresolved. With 0 bases removed from V and 0 bases from J, the gap between germline ends came to 10 bases. This CDR3 contains 16 residues. Germline V lookup: CDR1 SGHTA, CDR2 FQGNSA. The CDR3 sequence is CASSLALTPSTDTQYF. CDR3 sequence (DNA): TGTGCCAGCAGCTTAGCGCTAACCCCTAGCACAGATACGCAGTATTTT.

This clonotype was detected a few times. The V gene is TRBV5-1, the J gene TRBJ1-1, with a tentative D call TRBD1 (6 bases). In germline, CDR1 is SGHRS, CDR2 YFSETQ. Trimming took 4 bases from V and 4 from J, leaving 17 bases between them. CDR3 length: 15 amino acids. The chain's CDR3 is CASSTGQGIGTEAFF. Written as DNA, the CDR3 is TGCGCCAGCAGCACGGGGCAGGGGATTGGCACTGAAGCTTTCTTT.

The rearrangement joins TRBV4-3 to TRBJ2-1, with TRBD1 as a possible D gene (5 bases). Trimming left V 0 bases short and J 1 base short, with 13 bases between. Germline CDR1 LGHNA, CDR2 YSLEER. The CDR3 runs 17 residues. This chain's CDR3 is CASSQDRAGWSYNEQFF. CDR3 DNA sequence: TGCGCCAGCAGCCAAGATCGTGCAGGGTGGTCCTACAATGAGCAGTTCTTC.

The chain combines TRBV30 with TRBJ2-7; D assignment may be TRBD1 or TRBD2 (5 bases each). V was shortened by 3 bases and J by 2 bases, with 14 bases between the two germline ends. The CDR3 runs 14 residues. Germline loops: CDR1 GTSNPN, CDR2 SVGIG (reference sequence). DNA of the CDR3: TGTGCCTGGAGGACCGCCGGGGCTCCCTACGAGCAGTACTTC. Translation gives CAWRTAGAPYEQYF. The full variable domain, its missing parts supplied by reference TRBV30 and TRBJ2-7, is SQTIHQWPATLVQPVGSPLSLECTVEGTSNPNLYWYRQAAGRGLQLLFYSVGIGQISSEVPQNLSASRPQDRQFILSSKKLLLSDSGFYLCAWRTAGAPYEQYFGPGTRLTVT.

This clonotype has more than one count but fewer than ten. CDR3 DNA sequence: TGTGCCAGCAGCTTAGTCGGGGGGCTATACAATGAGCAGTTCTTC. Protein sequence: CASSLVGGLYNEQFF. The genes are TRBV7-6 and TRBJ2-1, with D tentatively TRBD2 (7 bases). The germline V gene has CDR1 SGHVS and CDR2 FNYEAQ. The CDR3 length is 15 residues. V lost 1 base to trimming and J lost 4 bases, with 11 bases between them. Full variable domain (remainder filled in from reference TRBV7-6 and TRBJ2-1): GAGVSQSPRYKVTKRGQDVALRCDPISGHVSLYWYRQALGQGPEFLTYFNYEAQQDKSGLPNDRFSAERPEGSISTLTIQRTEQRDSAMYRCASSLVGGLYNEQFFGPGTRLTVL.

J is TRBJ2-1 and V is TRBV9; either TRBD1 or TRBD2 may fit D (5 bases each). CDR1 and CDR2 from the germline V gene are SGDLS and YYNGEE. The germline V and J ends were trimmed by 8 bases and 8 bases, with 20 bases remaining between them. The CDR3 sequence is 14 residues long. The CDR3 nucleotides are TGTGCCAGAACCTTCGGGGCAGGGTGGGATGAGCAGTTCTTC. This translates into CARTFGAGWDEQFF.

The gene calls are TRBV29-1 and TRBJ2-5; TRBD1 agrees at 8 bases. CDR3 length equals 12 residues. Germline loops: CDR1 SQVTM, CDR2 ANQGSEA. J gave up 5 bases and V 7 bases, and 6 bases lay outside the gene matches. The CDR3: CSARTGRETQYF. The CDR3 DNA reads as TGCAGCGCGAGGACAGGGAGGGAGACCCAGTACTTC.

This rearrangement joins TRBV7-2 to TRBJ1-6; D remains unclear. CDR1 SGHTA and CDR2 FQGNSA come from the germline V gene. Trimming left V 1 base short and J 10 bases short, with 8 bases between. The CDR3 totals 13 residues. In nucleotides, the CDR3 is TGTGCCAGCAGCTTAGTCTCGGGATCACCCCTCCACTTT. It yields the protein CASSLVSGSPLHF.

This sequence joins TRBV7-9 and TRBJ2-2; D is undetermined. CDR1 is SEHNR and CDR2 is FQNEAQ in the germline V gene (reference sequence). The germline V and J ends were trimmed by 1 base and 6 bases, with 21 bases remaining between them. The CDR3 consists of 18 residues. CDR3 sequence (DNA): TGTGCCAGCAGCTTAGTTCCCGGGTCCGCTCCGGTGGCCGGGGAGCTGTTTTTT. It specifies CASSLVPGSAPVAGELFF.

The chain links TRBV4-2 to TRBJ2-7, with 9 bases matching TRBD2. From germline, CDR1 is LGHNA and CDR2 YNFKEQ. The length of the CDR3 is 17 residues. The V segment lost 5 bases and the J segment 4 bases; nucleotides outside the gene matches: 15. The CDR3 region has the DNA TGTGCCAGCAGCGAGCCTGGGGCTAGCGGGGCGTATTACGAGCAGTACTTC. It yields the protein CASSEPGASGAYYEQYF.

The rearrangement links TRBV7-3 to TRBJ2-2; D is undetermined. CDR1 and CDR2 (germline): SGHTA, FQGTGA. Trimming cost V 1 base and J 7 bases, with 7 bases left between them. This CDR3 has 13 amino acids. The CDR3 region is CASSLSLVGELFF. CDR3 DNA: TGTGCCAGCAGCTTAAGTCTAGTCGGGGAGCTGTTTTTT. Combining the CDR3 with reference TRBV7-3 and TRBJ2-2 gives the whole variable domain GAGVSQTPSNKVTEKGKYVELRCDPISGHTALYWYRQSLGQGPEFLIYFQGTGAADDSGLPNDRFFAVRPEGSVSTLKIQRTERGDSAVYLCASSLSLVGELFFGEGSRLTVL.

The chain recombines TRBV7-9 with TRBJ1-1, with D unclear. V dropped 7 bases and J dropped 0 bases, with 18 bases sitting between them. CDR1 and CDR2 from the germline V gene are SEHNR and FQNEAQ (reference sequence). The CDR3 covers 16 residues. CDR3 region: CASTPRPGSLNTEAFF. As DNA, the CDR3 is TGTGCCAGCACCCCCCGTCCGGGCTCTCTGAACACTGAAGCTTTCTTT.

The chain joins TRBV20-1 to TRBJ2-2, with D hard to call. Germline CDR1 and CDR2: DFQATT and SNEGSKA (reference sequence). V lost 4 bases, J lost 2 bases, and 2 bases lay in between. The CDR3 is 11 amino acids. DNA of the CDR3: TGCAGTGCTACCAACACCGGGGAGCTGTTTTTT. Translated, it gives CSATNTGELFF.

The chain carries TRBV11-2 and TRBJ1-1; 7 bases fit TRBD1. The CDR3 is 14 amino acids. The trim removed 4 bases at V and 4 bases at J, leaving 6 bases unmatched. Germline lookup yields CDR1 SGHAT and CDR2 FQNNGV. The CDR3 DNA follows: TGTGCCAGCAGCTCCCAGGGGGGGTCCACTGAAGCTTTCTTT. It codes for CASSSQGGSTEAFF. The variable domain in full, with the rest retrieved from reference TRBV11-2 and TRBJ1-1, is EAGVAQSPRYKIIEKRQSVAFWCNPISGHATLYWYQQILGQGPKLLIQFQNNGVVDDSQLPKDRFSAERLKGVDSTLKIQPAKLEDSAVYLCASSSQGGSTEAFFGQGTRLTVV.

The chain employs TRBV7-2 and TRBJ2-5, with 7 nucleotides matching TRBD1. The germline V gene encodes CDR1 SGHTA and CDR2 FQGNSA. Unmatched junction bases numbered 11, after V lost 5 bases and J lost 5 bases. This CDR3 spans 15 amino acids. CDR3 bases: TGTGCCAGCAGCGGGCCACAGGGGAGTGGTGAGACCCAGTACTTC. Its protein product is CASSGPQGSGETQYF.

This clonotype was detected a few times. J is TRBJ1-1 and V is TRBV5-5; TRBD1 agrees at 8 bases. V lost 2 bases to trimming and J lost 2 bases; unmatched junction nucleotides: 8. This CDR3 region has 16 residues. Germline CDR1 SGHKS, CDR2 YYEKEE (reference sequence). CDR3 sequence (DNA): TGTGCCAGCAGCTTACTGCCGACAGGGGACAACACTGAAGCTTTCTTT. This codes for CASSLLPTGDNTEAFF.

Note on this clonotype: Germline is not matched at one junction end, which may reflect a read error. This sequence joins TRBV4-1 and TRBJ2-7; D tentatively fits TRBD1 or TRBD2 (5 bases each). Germline V gene lookup returns CDR1 MGHRA and CDR2 YSYEKL. The CDR3 length is 13 residues. The CDR3 DNA reads TGCGCCAGCAGCCAAGTGGGGGTCCTCCCTAATTTTTTC. Protein product: CASSQVGVLPNFF.

This clonotype was observed at least ten times. The J gene is TRBJ2-3, the V gene TRBV20-1, with TRBD1 identical over 10 bases. Germline V gene lookup returns CDR1 DFQATT and CDR2 SNEGSKA (reference sequence). The CDR3 has 14 residues. The V gene end was trimmed by 6 bases and the J gene end by 2 bases; junction bases not matched to a gene: 5. The chain's CDR3 is CSARQGAFTDTQYF. Written as DNA, the CDR3 is TGCAGTGCCCGACAGGGGGCCTTCACAGATACGCAGTATTTT.

V is TRBV4-1 and J is TRBJ2-3; D is undetermined. V dropped 0 bases and J dropped 0 bases, with 10 bases sitting between them. The germline V gene has CDR1 MGHRA and CDR2 YSYEKL. This CDR3 is built from 16 residues. The CDR3 nucleotides are TGCGCCAGCAGCCAAGAAAATTTTCCCAGCACAGATACGCAGTATTTT. This codes for CASSQENFPSTDTQYF.